This passage covers 32 T cell receptor beta chains from one sample sequenced in a study of T cell responses to AZD1222 COVID-19 vaccine. The repertoire was sequenced with immunoSEQ multiplex PCR; TCRdb's copy has only in-frame clones and lacks some. The table shows 150,000 to 200,000 clones, with 87% occurring only once. Sequences were derived from peripheral blood, sampled on day 0 of AZD1222 vaccination. These receptors came from an adult in good health.

For the CDR3, the DNA is TGTGCCAGCAGCTCGGGACTAGCGGGTCCCGTCTCCTACAATGAGCAGTTCTTC. Translating gives CASSSGLAGPVSYNEQFF. This chain joins TRBV11-2 and TRBJ2-1, with 12 bases lining up with TRBD2. Germline V gene lookup returns CDR1 SGHAT and CDR2 FQNNGV. The CDR3 loop spans 18 amino acids. Trimming cost V 4 bases and J 0 bases; bases outside gene matches: 7.

V is TRBV20-1 and J is TRBJ1-1; a possible D gene is TRBD1 (6 bases). V dropped 3 bases and J dropped 0 bases, with 26 bases sitting between them. The germline CDR1 and CDR2 sequences are DFQATT and SNEGSKA (reference sequence). The length of the CDR3 is 19 residues. CDR3 in amino acids: CSASGGGLPRAGMNTEAFF. The CDR3 nucleotides read TGCAGTGCTAGTGGTGGGGGCCTCCCGCGAGCGGGGATGAACACTGAAGCTTTCTTT.

This chain links TRBV19 with TRBJ2-6; 7 nucleotides agree with TRBD1. The ends lost 7 bases at V and 2 bases at J; junction bases unmatched: 5. Germline V gene sequence: CDR1 LNHDA, CDR2 SQIVND (reference sequence). The CDR3 loop spans 15 amino acids. The DNA for the CDR3 is TGTGCCAGTACCCGGACAGGCGCTGGGGCCAACGTCCTGACTTTC. Translated: CASTRTGAGANVLTF.

The V and J genes are TRBV30 and TRBJ1-5, with unresolved D. The V and J ends lost 0 bases and 3 bases respectively, with 6 bases between them. The CDR3 extends over 13 amino acids. The germline V gene has CDR1 GTSNPN and CDR2 SVGIG (reference sequence). The CDR3 loop reads CAWSVENNQPQHF. The CDR3 nucleotides are TGTGCCTGGAGTGTAGAGAACAATCAGCCCCAGCATTTT. The whole variable domain, filled in from reference TRBV30 and TRBJ1-5, reads SQTIHQWPATLVQPVGSPLSLECTVEGTSNPNLYWYRQAAGRGLQLLFYSVGIGQISSEVPQNLSASRPQDRQFILSSKKLLLSDSGFYLCAWSVENNQPQHFGDGTRLSIL.

This clone has just a few counts. The sample holds other DNA sequences that translate to the same CDR3. The rearrangement uses TRBV2 and TRBJ1-5; 8 nucleotides align to TRBD1. The CDR3 consists of 15 residues. Trimming cost V 6 bases and J 0 bases; bases outside gene matches: 4. Germline CDR1 is SNHLY and CDR2 is FYNNEI. DNA for the CDR3: TGTGCCAGCAGACGGACAGGGAATAGCAATCAGCCCCAGCATTTT. Translated: CASRRTGNSNQPQHF.

V gene TRBV18 combines with J gene TRBJ1-2; 11 bases map to TRBD1. After removal of 4 bases from V and 5 bases from J, the junction contained 6 bases not matched to a gene. The V gene's germline CDR1 is KGHSH and CDR2 LQKENI. The CDR3 totals 15 residues. The chain's CDR3 is CASSRTGQGDYGYTF. CDR3 nucleotide sequence: TGTGCCAGCTCACGGACGGGACAGGGGGATTATGGCTACACCTTC.

V usage is TRBV30 and J usage is TRBJ2-7, with D perhaps matching TRBD1 or TRBD2 (6 bases each). V lost 0 bases and J lost 4, with 16 bases in between. The CDR3 has 15 amino acids. Germline lookup yields CDR1 GTSNPN and CDR2 SVGIG (reference sequence). As DNA, the CDR3 is TGTGCCTGGAGTGTACTAAGGAAGGGGGGTTACGAGCAGTACTTC. This translates into CAWSVLRKGGYEQYF. Full variable domain (outside the CDR3, taken from reference TRBV30 and TRBJ2-7): SQTIHQWPATLVQPVGSPLSLECTVEGTSNPNLYWYRQAAGRGLQLLFYSVGIGQISSEVPQNLSASRPQDRQFILSSKKLLLSDSGFYLCAWSVLRKGGYEQYFGPGTRLTVT.

The rearrangement links TRBV9 to TRBJ1-6, with a possible D match to TRBD1 (5 bases). With 4 bases removed from V and 8 bases from J, the gap between germline ends came to 16 bases. Germline lookup yields CDR1 SGDLS and CDR2 YYNGEE. This CDR3 has 15 residues. CDR3 nucleotide sequence: TGTGCCAGCAGCCCACGGGCCGGGGCGGATTCACCCCTCCACTTT. Translated: CASSPRAGADSPLHF.

This rearrangement joins TRBV5-4 to TRBJ2-7; 12 bases align to TRBD2. The germline gives CDR1 SGHNT, CDR2 YYREEE (reference sequence). The CDR3 is 16 amino acids. V was clipped by 4 bases and J by 7 bases; unmatched bases: 12. CDR3 DNA: TGTGCCAGCAGCCCTGGAGGGACTAGCGGGTTTTCTGAGCAGTACTTC. Translated: CASSPGGTSGFSEQYF.

The chain joins TRBV11-3 to TRBJ2-7; 9 bases agree with TRBD1. The CDR3 contains 13 residues. Germline values: CDR1 SGHNT, CDR2 YENEEA. V gave up 4 bases and J gave up 5 bases; unmatched junction bases: 3. This CDR3 reads CASSWTGAHEQYF. CDR3 nucleotide sequence: TGTGCCAGCAGCTGGACAGGGGCCCACGAGCAGTACTTC.

In this sample, this clone turned up once. The same CDR3 is also encoded by other DNA sequences in this sample. The rearrangement uses TRBV6-1 and TRBJ1-2, with 7 bases matching TRBD1. With 1 base clipped from V and 4 bases from J, the junction kept 3 bases outside the gene matches. This CDR3 has 14 residues. Germline values: CDR1 MNHNS, CDR2 SASEGT. CDR3 nucleotides: TGTGCCAGCAGTGAAGACAGGGGTGGCTATGGCTACACCTTC. It encodes CASSEDRGGYGYTF.

This clone came up a few times. The V call is TRBV4-1, the J call TRBJ1-6; a possible D gene is TRBD1 (6 bases). Germline CDR1 is MGHRA and CDR2 is YSYEKL. The length of the CDR3 is 19 residues. Trimming cost V 0 bases and J 1 base, with 16 bases left between them. CDR3 DNA: TGCGCCAGCAGCCAAGATCTAGAACAGGGTGTATCCTATAATTCACCCCTCCACTTT. Translation gives CASSQDLEQGVSYNSPLHF.

This chain connects TRBV19 to TRBJ2-7, with D unclear. The V gene's germline CDR1 is LNHDA and CDR2 SQIVND (reference sequence). The CDR3 covers 12 residues. Trimming removed 4 bases at V and 2 bases at J, with 6 bases between. The CDR3 sequence: CASSTPTYEQYF. CDR3 coding DNA: TGTGCCAGTAGTACCCCTACCTACGAGCAGTACTTC.

V is TRBV6-5 and J is TRBJ2-2; 7 positions agree with TRBD1. V lost 6 bases and J lost 5; bases outside the gene matches: 3. This CDR3 is 13 amino acids long. The germline V gene encodes CDR1 MNHEY and CDR2 SVGAGI. The CDR3 DNA reads as TGTGCCAGCAGGCTACAGGGGACCGGGGAGCTGTTTTTT. Its translation is CASRLQGTGELFF.

There are a few counts of this clone. The chain joins TRBV30 to TRBJ1-1; maybe TRBD1 (5 bases). Germline CDR1 and CDR2: GTSNPN and SVGIG (reference sequence). The CDR3 sequence is 13 residues long. V was shortened by 5 bases and J by 2 bases, with 12 bases between the two germline ends. DNA of the CDR3: TGTGCCTGGTTTCGCAGGGCAAACACTGAAGCTTTCTTT. Translating gives CAWFRRANTEAFF.

The genes are TRBV13 and TRBJ2-7; D gene ambiguous. CDR3 size: 13 residues. Germline CDR1 reads PRHDT; CDR2 reads FYEKMQ (reference sequence). The ends were cut back, 1 base at V and 0 bases at J, with 4 bases in the middle. CDR3 coding DNA: TGTGCCAGCAGCTTAGACAACTCCTACGAGCAGTACTTC. Amino acid sequence: CASSLDNSYEQYF.

The chain employs TRBV5-4 and TRBJ1-4; D not certain. In germline, CDR1 is SGHNT, CDR2 YYREEE (reference sequence). V dropped 2 bases and J dropped 2 bases, with 4 bases sitting between them. The CDR3 runs 13 residues. In DNA, the CDR3 is TGTGCCAGCAGCTTCGGGACTAATGAAAAACTGTTTTTT. Translating it yields CASSFGTNEKLFF.

This clone was counted once. V and J are TRBV9 and TRBJ1-1; the D is unclear. The CDR3 totals 13 residues. Germline assignment: CDR1 SGDLS and CDR2 YYNGEE. V gave up 1 base and J gave up 1 base, with 5 bases separating them. CDR3 in DNA: TGTGCCAGCAGCGTATACTCGAACACTGAAGCTTTCTTT. Protein: CASSVYSNTEAFF.

The chain is built from TRBV7-2 and TRBJ1-1, with 9 nucleotides matching TRBD1. The trim removed 1 base at V and 9 bases at J, leaving 9 bases unmatched. The CDR3 runs 15 residues. Germline loops: CDR1 SGHTA, CDR2 FQGNSA. CDR3 bases: TGTGCCAGCAGCTTAGGAGGAGGGACAGGGTTCAAAGCTTTCTTT. It translates to CASSLGGGTGFKAFF. Filled out from reference TRBV7-2 and TRBJ1-1, the complete variable domain reads GAGVSQSPSNKVTEKGKDVELRCDPISGHTALYWYRQSLGQGLEFLIYFQGNSAPDKSGLPSDRFSAERTGGSVSTLTIQRTQQEDSAVYLCASSLGGGTGFKAFFGQGTRLTVV.

The chain is built from TRBV6-5 and TRBJ1-3; D unresolved. Germline-derived CDR1 and CDR2 are MNHEY and SVGAGI. The CDR3 runs 14 residues. The germline V and J ends were trimmed by 8 bases and 2 bases, with 13 bases remaining between them. The CDR3 sequence is CASASTLTGNTIYF. DNA of the CDR3: TGTGCCAGCGCTTCTACACTAACTGGAAACACCATATATTTT.

The chain links TRBV19 to TRBJ1-1, with 9 bases fitting TRBD1. Trimming cost V 6 bases and J 6 bases; bases outside gene matches: 11. Per germline, CDR1 LNHDA and CDR2 SQIVND (reference sequence). The CDR3 is made up of 15 amino acids. The CDR3 bases are TGTGCCAGTAGAAACAGGGGGCACACCTCCCCTGAAGCTTTCTTT. This encodes CASRNRGHTSPEAFF.

The gene calls are TRBV11-2 and TRBJ2-7; D might be TRBD1 (6 bases). Germline values: CDR1 SGHAT, CDR2 FQNNGV. There are 15 residues in the CDR3. Trimming cost V 0 bases and J 1 base, with 10 bases left between them. CDR3 sequence reads: CASSLEWGPSYEQYF. The CDR3 nucleotides are TGTGCCAGCAGCTTAGAATGGGGGCCTTCCTACGAGCAGTACTTC.

This chain links TRBV28 with TRBJ1-2; 7 nucleotides agree with TRBD1. Trimming removed 4 bases from V and 8 bases from J; junction bases left unmatched: 19. There are 17 residues in the CDR3. Germline V gene sequence: CDR1 MDHEN, CDR2 SYDVKM. CDR3 amino acids: CASSSIISNRGREGYTF. In nucleotides, the CDR3 is TGTGCCAGCAGTTCGATCATCTCAAACAGGGGACGGGAAGGCTACACCTTC.

This clone occurred once. The chain has TRBV4-2 and TRBJ2-3; TRBD2 aligns across 11 bases. Trimming took 5 bases from V and 0 from J; bases not matched to a gene: 10. Per germline, CDR1 LGHNA and CDR2 YNFKEQ. The CDR3 loop spans 18 amino acids. In DNA form, the CDR3 reads TGTGCCAGCAGCTTCCGACTAGCGGGATCGGATAGCACAGATACGCAGTATTTT. As protein: CASSFRLAGSDSTDTQYF.

The chain couples TRBV2 to TRBJ2-1; possibly TRBD2 for D (6 bases). Germline-derived CDR1 and CDR2 are SNHLY and FYNNEI. CDR3 length: 15 residues. Trimming removed 2 bases from V and 10 bases from J, with 18 bases in between. The CDR3 nucleotides are TGTGCCAGCAGTGAATGGGGGACCCGAGGAGGGGAGCAGTTCTTC. This translates into CASSEWGTRGGEQFF.

Here the CDR3 reads CSVDLLAGAETQYF. In nucleotides, the CDR3 is TGCAGCGTTGATCTACTAGCGGGAGCAGAGACCCAGTACTTC. The V gene is TRBV29-1, the J gene TRBJ2-5, with 11 bases aligning to TRBD2. V lost 3 bases and J lost 4; bases outside the gene matches: 4. The CDR3 contains 14 residues. Germline-derived CDR1 and CDR2 are SQVTM and ANQGSEA.

This chain connects TRBV5-1 to TRBJ2-7; maybe TRBD2 (6 bases). Trimming stripped 0 bases from V and 2 bases from J, with 12 bases between. The germline V gene has CDR1 SGHRS and CDR2 YFSETQ. The CDR3 sequence is 15 residues long. CDR3 in amino acids: CASSLVGGVPYEQYF. CDR3 DNA: TGCGCCAGCAGCTTGGTGGGGGGAGTACCCTACGAGCAGTACTTC.

V is TRBV28 and J is TRBJ1-6; the D gene is possibly TRBD1 (6 bases). Trimming cost V 6 bases and J 9 bases, with 27 bases left between them. Germline assignment: CDR1 MDHEN and CDR2 SYDVKM. CDR3 length: 18 amino acids. The CDR3 DNA is TGTGCCAGCAGCAGAACAAACAGGGTCCCAAGGGGGAGTTCACCCCTCCACTTT. This encodes CASSRTNRVPRGSSPLHF.

CDR3 coding DNA: TGTGCCAGTAGTATGGGAAATCAGCCCCAGCATTTT. This encodes CASSMGNQPQHF. The V gene is TRBV19, the J gene TRBJ1-5; D gene ambiguous. V was clipped by 3 bases and J by 4 bases, with 4 bases between them. Germline CDR1 and CDR2: LNHDA and SQIVND (reference sequence). CDR3 length: 12 residues.

The chain employs TRBV7-9 and TRBJ1-1; D is unclear. The germline V and J ends were trimmed by 8 bases and 1 base, with 14 bases remaining between them. In germline, CDR1 is SEHNR, CDR2 FQNEAQ (reference sequence). The CDR3 contains 14 residues. The CDR3 loop is CASAPRNSNTEAFF. CDR3 bases: TGTGCCAGCGCCCCCCGAAACTCGAACACTGAAGCTTTCTTT.

A word on this clone: Other DNA sequences of this sample code for an identical CDR3. The rearrangement joins TRBV6-5 to TRBJ1-2; the match to TRBD1 covers 7 bases. Germline-derived CDR1 and CDR2 are MNHEY and SVGAGI. CDR3 size: 13 residues. V was clipped by 6 bases and J by 2 bases; unmatched bases: 3. Here the CDR3 reads CASRKGANYGYTF. In nucleotides, the CDR3 is TGTGCCAGCAGGAAGGGGGCGAACTATGGCTACACCTTC.

V is TRBV6-5 and J is TRBJ1-2, with a tentative D call TRBD1 (5 bases). The V and J ends lost 6 bases and 4 bases respectively, with 15 bases between them. The CDR3 is 14 residues long. Germline values: CDR1 MNHEY, CDR2 SVGAGI. The CDR3 loop reads CASRDAGRAYGYTF. The CDR3, as DNA: TGTGCCAGCAGGGACGCGGGACGGGCCTATGGCTACACCTTC.